The rows below give T cell receptor beta chains drawn from one sample of a study of siplizumab effects on memory and regulatory T cells. The table came from immunoSEQ multiplex PCR; TCRdb's copy has only in-frame clones and leaves some out. The table shows approximately 50,000 clones, with over 90% occurring only once. The specimen was CD8+ T cells sorted from blood. The receptors derive from a human donor in good health. Both conserved end residues are part of each CDR3.

j_gene	v_gene	CDR3aa
TRBJ2-4	TRBV5-1	CASSSLNRDSDIQYF
TRBJ2-7	TRBV2	CASSLWSMGQDPYEQYF
TRBJ1-5	TRBV5-7	CASSLSRVGNQPQHF
TRBJ1-2	TRBV13	CASSPQGGDLYGYTF
TRBJ2-7	TRBV27	CASSPGGLNEQYF
TRBJ1-2	TRBV27	CASSLQGLDGYTF
TRBJ2-7	TRBV5-4	CASSLKTGHSYEQYF
TRBJ2-5	TRBV4-1	CASSQVDRGRETQYF
TRBJ2-7	TRBV5-8	CASSRDRESYEQYF
TRBJ2-2	TRBV11-2	CASSPHEGPNTGELFF
TRBJ2-3	TRBV6-4	CASSWTGGTSDTQYF
TRBJ2-1	TRBV7-9	CASSHPGPYNEQFF
TRBJ1-1	TRBV10-3	CATQSRNTEAFF
TRBJ1-4	TRBV28	CASSRDLEKLFF
TRBJ2-1	TRBV19	CASSIALYNEQFF
TRBJ1-1	TRBV28	CASSLWNTEAFF
.	TRBV5-4	CASSFIANSYEQYF
TRBJ2-7	TRBV30	CTWTAGQGLYEQYF
TRBJ1-2	TRBV30	CAWRSQGWSGGYTF
TRBJ1-1	TRBV13	CASSSTGAEEGGGAFF
TRBJ2-1	TRBV9	CASSDYSEQFF
TRBJ2-1	TRBV5-4	CASSFLGLTPSYNEQFF
TRBJ2-1	TRBV11-2	CASSLDVARSGEQFF
TRBJ2-7	TRBV13	CASSLGLRAEQYF
TRBJ2-3	TRBV10-1	CASSDLGGLTDTQYF
TRBJ2-2	TRBV4-1	CASSRYHGPGELFF
TRBJ2-1	TRBV28	CASSFPSSYNEQFF
TRBJ2-5	TRBV4-1	CASSQLGQRGETQYF
TRBJ2-7	TRBV15	CATSRESGQGYFEQYF
TRBJ2-7	TRBV2	CASSDSERELYEQYF
TRBJ2-1	TRBV5-1	CASTLAGRFPDEQFF
TRBJ1-1	TRBV5-1	CASSSEGLEAFF
TRBJ2-5	TRBV29-1	CSVEGGGGALGETQYF
TRBJ2-5	TRBV4-2	CASSRIPPSGAGETQYF
TRBJ2-2	TRBV7-3	CASSFTTGEIWTGELFF
TRBJ2-1	TRBV28	CASSLRREDPNEQFF
TRBJ2-1	TRBV9	CASSGPLAGGPGGEQFF
TRBJ2-1	TRBV7-9	CASSHPSGKDYNEQFF
TRBJ2-1	TRBV4-2	CASSQEGAGGGLYNEQFF
TRBJ2-1	TRBV27	CASSPASGSFYEQFF